The present entry profiles one TCR beta chain with its context. Its antigen is unidentified. V lost 4 bases, J lost 1 base, and 13 bases lay in between. CDR1 is SQVTM, CDR2 ANQGSEA, per germline. This CDR3 has 14 residues. With molecular barcodes, quantitative 5'-RACE was used to make the TCR beta libraries. TCRdb analysed the 5' RACE reads with MiXCR anew, one entry per CDR3 protein. In the table there are about 340,000 distinct CDR3 sequences, 20% of which are singletons. The data originate from a study of CD8 T cells in ankylosing spondylitis. Study results and caveats: Characteristic, it appeared, of ankylosing spondylitis blood was a TCR beta motif of eight highly homologous variants. Reportedly, matched ankylosing spondylitis synovial fluid was significantly enriched for disease-linked clones. Before this, some motif variants had been reported in reactive arthritis synovial fluid and blood.

This chain links TRBV29-1 with TRBJ1-1; D remains ambiguous. The sample taken for sequencing was blood, either unsorted or a sorted T cell fraction (not recorded which). This sequence was found in a male donor with ankylosing spondylitis or in good health (not recorded which). The CDR3 reads CSVVFYGPNTEAFF. DNA of the CDR3: TGCAGCGTTGTTTTTTACGGACCGAACACTGAAGCTTTCTTT.